The 30 T cell receptor beta chains given below trace back to one sample, sequenced in a study of neoadjuvant anti-PD-1 for oral cavity cancer (dated by TCRdb to about 2021). The intended sense of this specimen's time point label: before neoadjuvant nivolumab. Library preparation employed the immunoSEQ multiplex PCR assay. TCRdb mirrors the immuneACCESS table, restricted to in-frame sequences. Some clones are absent from its copies; in checked studies, under half trace to an unresolved V gene, and the reason for the others is unknown. The sample table shows several thousand clones, and roughly three fifths are seen once. Around 8% of the sample is taken by the ten largest. Sequenced material: tumor tissue, taken before nivolumab (anti-PD-1) treatment. Receptors were obtained from a person aged 35 to 85 with oral cavity squamous cell carcinoma.

This chain links TRBV6-5 with TRBJ2-5; D gene uncertain. The germline V gene has CDR1 MNHEY and CDR2 SVGAGI. CDR3 length: 15 amino acids. V dropped 3 bases and J dropped 4 bases, with 15 bases sitting between them. The CDR3: CASSYYWASSETQYF. The CDR3 DNA sequence: TGTGCCAGCAGTTATTACTGGGCTAGTTCAGAGACCCAGTACTTC.

The rearrangement joins TRBV2 to TRBJ2-3; D is perhaps TRBD2 (6 bases). Germline loops: CDR1 SNHLY, CDR2 FYNNEI. The CDR3 loop spans 19 amino acids. V lost 3 bases and J lost 3, with 25 bases in between. The CDR3 nucleotides read TGTGCCAGCAGTGATGTGAGTAGCGTCTCCCCCGGGGGTACAGATACGCAGTATTTT. Its protein product is CASSDVSSVSPGGTDTQYF.

This clone was counted only a few times. The chain uses TRBV9 and TRBJ2-1; no definite D call. V lost 0 bases and J lost 10, with 17 bases in between. The germline gives CDR1 SGDLS, CDR2 YYNGEE. This CDR3 has 15 amino acids. CDR3 amino acids: CASSVGPMGLGEQFF. Written as DNA, the CDR3 is TGTGCCAGCAGCGTAGGACCGATGGGGTTGGGAGAGCAGTTCTTC.

This chain connects TRBV7-9 to TRBJ1-1; tentative D call: TRBD1 (5 bases). Germline values: CDR1 SEHNR, CDR2 FQNEAQ (reference sequence). Trimming removed 5 bases from V and 6 bases from J, with 10 bases in between. The CDR3 spans 12 residues. In DNA, the CDR3 is TGTGCCAGCAGCCATCAGACAGCTGAAGCTTTCTTT. Translating it yields CASSHQTAEAFF.

This rearrangement joins TRBV5-8 to TRBJ2-3; the match to TRBD2 covers 11 bases. The CDR3 contains 16 residues. V lost 2 bases, J lost 6 bases, and 8 bases stayed unmatched. Germline-derived CDR1 and CDR2 are SGHTS and YDEGEE. The CDR3 coding sequence is TGTGCCAGCAGCTTTAGCGGGAGGGTGCACACCGATACGCAGTATTTT. Translation gives CASSFSGRVHTDTQYF.

The chain combines TRBV5-1 with TRBJ1-1; unclear D gene. This CDR3 is built from 16 residues. Germline V gives CDR1 SGHRS, CDR2 YFSETQ. V lost 2 bases, J lost 0 bases, and 14 bases lay in between. In DNA form, the CDR3 reads TGCGCCAGCAGCTTAGCCTCGGGGATTCTGAACACTGAAGCTTTCTTT. It specifies CASSLASGILNTEAFF.

This clone appeared a single time. This chain connects TRBV5-5 to TRBJ2-1; 10 bases map to TRBD2. CDR3 length equals 15 residues. Germline V gene sequence: CDR1 SGHKS, CDR2 YYEKEE (reference sequence). J gave up 2 bases and V 4 bases, and 3 bases lay outside the gene matches. CDR3 sequence reads: CASSQAGGPYNEQFF. In nucleotides, the CDR3 is TGTGCCAGCAGCCAAGCGGGAGGGCCCTACAATGAGCAGTTCTTC.

This clone is a singleton in its sample. The genes are TRBV28 and TRBJ2-7; 8 nucleotides agree with TRBD1. With V trimmed by 5 bases and J by 6 bases, 9 bases remained unmatched. The CDR3 totals 14 residues. Looked up from germline, CDR1 is MDHEN and CDR2 is SYDVKM. CDR3 DNA: TGTGCCAGCAGTACGCGGACAGGGTTCTTCGAGCAGTACTTC. It specifies CASSTRTGFFEQYF.

This chain uses TRBV6-4 with TRBJ2-1; 8 bases line up with TRBD2. There are 16 residues in the CDR3. V shed 3 bases and J 3 bases; nucleotides not matched to a gene: 7. Germline assignment: CDR1 MRHNA and CDR2 SNTAGT. The CDR3 region has the DNA TGTGCCAGCAGTGAAGGTAGCGGGACCCTCTACAATGAGCAGTTCTTC. Translation gives CASSEGSGTLYNEQFF.

The DNA for the CDR3 is TGTGCCAGCAGCCGGACGGGGAACACTGAAGCTTTCTTT. Translated, it gives CASSRTGNTEAFF. This chain joins TRBV9 and TRBJ1-1; D is unclear. Germline CDR1 is SGDLS and CDR2 is YYNGEE. V was cut by 4 bases and J by 1 base, with 8 bases left in between. The CDR3 covers 13 residues.

The chain employs TRBV6-5 and TRBJ2-4; weak D call: TRBD2 (6 bases). The germline V gene encodes CDR1 MNHEY and CDR2 SVGAGI. The V end lost 3 bases, the J end lost 7 bases, and 10 bases lay between the germline ends. The CDR3 spans 13 residues. In DNA, the CDR3 is TGTGCCAGCAGTTATTCGGGACTTAACATTCAGTACTTC. This translates into CASSYSGLNIQYF.

This rearrangement joins TRBV25-1 to TRBJ2-3; D perhaps matches TRBD1 (6 bases). The V gene's germline CDR1 is MGHDK and CDR2 SYGVNS. Deletions cut 1 base from V and 0 bases from J, with 11 bases between. The CDR3 has 16 amino acids. The chain's CDR3 is CASSELWTASTDTQYF. CDR3 bases: TGTGCCAGCAGTGAATTATGGACAGCAAGCACAGATACGCAGTATTTT.

The chain combines TRBV7-2 with TRBJ1-3; no firm D call. The CDR3 consists of 11 residues. V lost 4 bases to trimming and J lost 9 bases, with 7 bases between them. CDR1 SGHTA and CDR2 FQGNSA come from the germline V gene. The CDR3 coding sequence is TGTGCCAGCAGCTCGGGAGTCACCATATATTTT. Translated: CASSSGVTIYF.

The chain joins TRBV7-9 to TRBJ1-3; D remains ambiguous. There are 14 residues in the CDR3. With 5 bases removed from V and 0 bases from J, the gap between germline ends came to 8 bases. The germline V gene encodes CDR1 SEHNR and CDR2 FQNEAQ (reference sequence). CDR3 protein: CASSPGFSGNTIYF. The DNA for the CDR3 is TGTGCCAGCAGCCCGGGCTTCTCTGGAAACACCATATATTTT. Variable domain in full (rest from reference TRBV7-9 and TRBJ1-3): DTGVSQNPRHKITKRGQNVTFRCDPISEHNRLYWYRQTLGQGPEFLTYFQNEAQLEKSRLLSDRFSAERPKGSFSTLEIQRTEQGDSAMYLCASSPGFSGNTIYFGEGSWLTVV.

The chain joins TRBV29-1 to TRBJ1-2; D remains ambiguous. Trimming shortened V by 6 bases and J by 6 bases, and 8 bases separated the two germline ends. This CDR3 comprises 10 residues. Germline CDR1 and CDR2: SQVTM and ANQGSEA. The CDR3, as DNA: TGCAGCGTGGACCTGCATGGCTACACCTTC. It specifies CSVDLHGYTF.

This chain connects TRBV7-8 to TRBJ1-2; no definite D call. The CDR3 is 13 amino acids. CDR1 and CDR2 (germline): SGHVS, FQNEAQ. The germline V and J ends were trimmed by 1 base and 3 bases, with 6 bases remaining between them. CDR3 nucleotide sequence: TGTGCCAGCAGCTTAGGTGGATACTATGGCTACACCTTC. Translating it yields CASSLGGYYGYTF.

The genes are TRBV19 and TRBJ2-2; D is perhaps TRBD1 or TRBD2 (5 bases each). V lost 0 bases, J lost 4 bases, and 9 bases lay in between. This CDR3 contains 15 residues. Germline CDR1 LNHDA, CDR2 SQIVND (reference sequence). In nucleotides, the CDR3 is TGTGCCAGTAGTATAGAGAGGGGCCGCACCGGGGAGCTGTTTTTT. Translating it yields CASSIERGRTGELFF.

This clone has just a few counts. This chain connects TRBV5-1 to TRBJ1-1; D is perhaps TRBD1 (5 bases). This CDR3 contains 13 residues. The germline gives CDR1 SGHRS, CDR2 YFSETQ. Trimming pared 1 base from V and 3 bases from J, leaving 7 bases between. The CDR3 region has the DNA TGCGCCAGCAGCTTGACAGGAGACACTGAAGCTTTCTTT. It yields the protein CASSLTGDTEAFF.

In DNA, the CDR3 is TGTGCCAGCAGGGGGCCCGGGACAGGGAGGCTTTGGGGGAACACTGAAGCTTTCTTT. This encodes CASRGPGTGRLWGNTEAFF. The genes are TRBV27 and TRBJ1-1, with TRBD1 matching over 9 bases. The V gene's germline CDR1 is MNHEY and CDR2 SMNVEV (reference sequence). Trimming cost V 6 bases and J 1 base; bases outside gene matches: 18. The CDR3 spans 19 residues.

This clone was counted between two and nine times. The chain carries TRBV7-6 and TRBJ1-1, with D possibly TRBD1 on 6 matching bases. The germline CDR1 and CDR2 sequences are SGHVS and FNYEAQ. CDR3 length: 18 amino acids. V dropped 1 base and J dropped 0 bases, with 18 bases sitting between them. The CDR3 DNA is TGTGCCAGCAGCTTAGTGGTCGTGACAGGATGGATGAACACTGAAGCTTTCTTT. Amino acid sequence: CASSLVVVTGWMNTEAFF. Variable domain in full (rest from reference TRBV7-6 and TRBJ1-1): GAGVSQSPRYKVTKRGQDVALRCDPISGHVSLYWYRQALGQGPEFLTYFNYEAQQDKSGLPNDRFSAERPEGSISTLTIQRTEQRDSAMYRCASSLVVVTGWMNTEAFFGQGTRLTVV.

The rearrangement uses TRBV19 and TRBJ2-3; 11 nucleotides match TRBD2. Germline V CDR1 and CDR2: LNHDA, SQIVND (reference sequence). J lost 4 bases, V lost 8 bases, and 5 bases had no gene match. The CDR3 loop spans 14 amino acids. The CDR3: CASGTSGTSDTQYF. DNA for the CDR3: TGTGCCAGTGGGACTAGCGGCACCTCAGATACGCAGTATTTT. Full variable domain (rest looked up from reference TRBV19 and TRBJ2-3): DGGITQSPKYLFRKEGQNVTLSCEQNLNHDAMYWYRQDPGQGLRLIYYSQIVNDFQKGDIAEGYSVSREKKESFPLTVTSAQKNPTAFYLCASGTSGTSDTQYFGPGTRLTVL.

This clone turned up a few times. This chain joins TRBV30 and TRBJ1-6; D not certain. V was trimmed by 4 bases and J by 11 bases, leaving 12 bases between them. This CDR3 contains 12 residues. Per the germline V gene, CDR1 is GTSNPN and CDR2 is SVGIG (reference sequence). The CDR3 DNA reads TGTGCCTGGACCGACGGATCGGCACCCCTCCACTTT. Its protein product is CAWTDGSAPLHF.

This chain joins TRBV23-1 and TRBJ1-1, with 10 bases lining up with TRBD1. Being an ORF, TRBV23-1 has a function that is uncertain. The ends lost 7 bases at V and 4 bases at J; junction bases unmatched: 6. The CDR3 contains 14 residues. In DNA form, the CDR3 reads TGCGCCAGCAAGCCGGGACAGGGGCGCACTGAAGCTTTCTTT. Residues: CASKPGQGRTEAFF.

The rearrangement joins TRBV11-2 to TRBJ2-7; the D gene is possibly TRBD1 (5 bases). CDR1 SGHAT and CDR2 FQNNGV come from the germline V gene. The CDR3 is made up of 12 amino acids. Trimming left V 3 bases short and J 9 bases short, with 12 bases between. The CDR3 DNA follows: TGTGCCAGCAGCTTCCAAGACAGCCGGCAGTACTTC. Translation: CASSFQDSRQYF.

This clone was detected a few times. This rearrangement joins TRBV12-2 to TRBJ1-1; TRBD1 reflects the table's D call only, with no check against the DNA. TRBV12-2 is termed a pseudogene. CDR3 length equals 16 residues. The CDR3 DNA follows: TGTGCAAGTCGCTTGTCCCAGGGGGTAAGAAACACTGAAGCTTTCTTT. This sequence encodes CASRLSQGVRNTEAFF.

J is TRBJ1-4 and V is TRBV27, with D tentatively TRBD1 (6 bases). Germline CDR1 MNHEY, CDR2 SMNVEV (reference sequence). Between the trimmed V and J ends, which lost 3 bases and 6 bases, there was a span of 11 bases. This CDR3 region has 14 residues. DNA of the CDR3: TGTGCCAGCAGTTTCTTTAGGACAGATGAAAAACTGTTTTTT. Its protein product is CASSFFRTDEKLFF. The variable domain in full, completed from reference TRBV27 and TRBJ1-4, reads EAQVTQNPRYLITVTGKKLTVTCSQNMNHEYMSWYRQDPGLGLRQIYYSMNVEVTDKGDVPEGYKVSRKEKRNFPLILESPSPNQTSLYFCASSFFRTDEKLFFGSGTQLSVL.

The rearrangement links TRBV5-6 to TRBJ1-1; D is uncertain. The germline gives CDR1 SGHDT, CDR2 YYEEEE. V was clipped by 2 bases and J by 10 bases, with 9 bases between them. The CDR3 has 11 residues. Here the CDR3 DNA reads TGTGCCAGCAGCTTCGCGGGCGGAGCTTTCTTT. Its protein product is CASSFAGGAFF.

The chain joins TRBV28 to TRBJ1-5; no clear D gene. V lost 11 bases and J 7 bases, leaving 15 bases between the germline ends. Germline V gene lookup returns CDR1 MDHEN and CDR2 SYDVKM. CDR3 length: 12 residues. The CDR3 coding sequence is TGTGCCGCCGGCCGCCTCGGACAGCCCCAGCATTTT. This gives the protein CAAGRLGQPQHF.

The gene calls are TRBV6-1 and TRBJ1-5, with 7 bases lining up with TRBD1. The germline V gene encodes CDR1 MNHNS and CDR2 SASEGT. Trimming removed 3 bases from V and 4 bases from J; junction bases left unmatched: 6. The CDR3 contains 15 residues. CDR3 loop: CASSEADRRNQPQHF. The CDR3, as DNA: TGTGCCAGCAGTGAGGCGGACAGGAGGAATCAGCCCCAGCATTTT.

A few counts support this clone. The chain employs TRBV2 and TRBJ2-7; D may correspond to TRBD1 or TRBD2 (5 bases each). CDR1 is SNHLY, CDR2 FYNNEI, per germline. Trimming took off 6 bases at V and 0 bases at J, with 9 bases between the two ends. This CDR3 spans 13 amino acids. As DNA, the CDR3 is TGTGCCAGCAGGGGGGACGCCTCCTACGAGCAGTACTTC. Its translation: CASRGDASYEQYF. Combining the CDR3 with reference TRBV2 and TRBJ2-7 gives the whole variable domain EPEVTQTPSHQVTQMGQEVILRCVPISNHLYFYWYRQILGQKVEFLVSFYNNEISEKSEIFDDQFSVERPDGSNFTLKIRSTKLEDSAMYFCASRGDASYEQYFGPGTRLTVT.